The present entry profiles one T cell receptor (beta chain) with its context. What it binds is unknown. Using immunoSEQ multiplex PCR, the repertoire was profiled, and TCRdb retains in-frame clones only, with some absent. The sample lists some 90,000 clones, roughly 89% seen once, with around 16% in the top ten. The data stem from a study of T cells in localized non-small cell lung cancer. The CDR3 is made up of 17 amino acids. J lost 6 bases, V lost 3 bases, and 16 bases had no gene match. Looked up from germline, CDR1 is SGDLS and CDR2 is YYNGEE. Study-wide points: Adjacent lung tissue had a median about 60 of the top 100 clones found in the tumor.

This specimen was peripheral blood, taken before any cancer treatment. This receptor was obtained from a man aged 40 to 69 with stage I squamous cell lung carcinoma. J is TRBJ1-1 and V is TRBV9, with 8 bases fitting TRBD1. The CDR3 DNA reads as TGTGCCAGCAGCGCGACAAGCCAGACAGGGGCTTGGGCTGAAGCTTTCTTT. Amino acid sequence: CASSATSQTGAWAEAFF.